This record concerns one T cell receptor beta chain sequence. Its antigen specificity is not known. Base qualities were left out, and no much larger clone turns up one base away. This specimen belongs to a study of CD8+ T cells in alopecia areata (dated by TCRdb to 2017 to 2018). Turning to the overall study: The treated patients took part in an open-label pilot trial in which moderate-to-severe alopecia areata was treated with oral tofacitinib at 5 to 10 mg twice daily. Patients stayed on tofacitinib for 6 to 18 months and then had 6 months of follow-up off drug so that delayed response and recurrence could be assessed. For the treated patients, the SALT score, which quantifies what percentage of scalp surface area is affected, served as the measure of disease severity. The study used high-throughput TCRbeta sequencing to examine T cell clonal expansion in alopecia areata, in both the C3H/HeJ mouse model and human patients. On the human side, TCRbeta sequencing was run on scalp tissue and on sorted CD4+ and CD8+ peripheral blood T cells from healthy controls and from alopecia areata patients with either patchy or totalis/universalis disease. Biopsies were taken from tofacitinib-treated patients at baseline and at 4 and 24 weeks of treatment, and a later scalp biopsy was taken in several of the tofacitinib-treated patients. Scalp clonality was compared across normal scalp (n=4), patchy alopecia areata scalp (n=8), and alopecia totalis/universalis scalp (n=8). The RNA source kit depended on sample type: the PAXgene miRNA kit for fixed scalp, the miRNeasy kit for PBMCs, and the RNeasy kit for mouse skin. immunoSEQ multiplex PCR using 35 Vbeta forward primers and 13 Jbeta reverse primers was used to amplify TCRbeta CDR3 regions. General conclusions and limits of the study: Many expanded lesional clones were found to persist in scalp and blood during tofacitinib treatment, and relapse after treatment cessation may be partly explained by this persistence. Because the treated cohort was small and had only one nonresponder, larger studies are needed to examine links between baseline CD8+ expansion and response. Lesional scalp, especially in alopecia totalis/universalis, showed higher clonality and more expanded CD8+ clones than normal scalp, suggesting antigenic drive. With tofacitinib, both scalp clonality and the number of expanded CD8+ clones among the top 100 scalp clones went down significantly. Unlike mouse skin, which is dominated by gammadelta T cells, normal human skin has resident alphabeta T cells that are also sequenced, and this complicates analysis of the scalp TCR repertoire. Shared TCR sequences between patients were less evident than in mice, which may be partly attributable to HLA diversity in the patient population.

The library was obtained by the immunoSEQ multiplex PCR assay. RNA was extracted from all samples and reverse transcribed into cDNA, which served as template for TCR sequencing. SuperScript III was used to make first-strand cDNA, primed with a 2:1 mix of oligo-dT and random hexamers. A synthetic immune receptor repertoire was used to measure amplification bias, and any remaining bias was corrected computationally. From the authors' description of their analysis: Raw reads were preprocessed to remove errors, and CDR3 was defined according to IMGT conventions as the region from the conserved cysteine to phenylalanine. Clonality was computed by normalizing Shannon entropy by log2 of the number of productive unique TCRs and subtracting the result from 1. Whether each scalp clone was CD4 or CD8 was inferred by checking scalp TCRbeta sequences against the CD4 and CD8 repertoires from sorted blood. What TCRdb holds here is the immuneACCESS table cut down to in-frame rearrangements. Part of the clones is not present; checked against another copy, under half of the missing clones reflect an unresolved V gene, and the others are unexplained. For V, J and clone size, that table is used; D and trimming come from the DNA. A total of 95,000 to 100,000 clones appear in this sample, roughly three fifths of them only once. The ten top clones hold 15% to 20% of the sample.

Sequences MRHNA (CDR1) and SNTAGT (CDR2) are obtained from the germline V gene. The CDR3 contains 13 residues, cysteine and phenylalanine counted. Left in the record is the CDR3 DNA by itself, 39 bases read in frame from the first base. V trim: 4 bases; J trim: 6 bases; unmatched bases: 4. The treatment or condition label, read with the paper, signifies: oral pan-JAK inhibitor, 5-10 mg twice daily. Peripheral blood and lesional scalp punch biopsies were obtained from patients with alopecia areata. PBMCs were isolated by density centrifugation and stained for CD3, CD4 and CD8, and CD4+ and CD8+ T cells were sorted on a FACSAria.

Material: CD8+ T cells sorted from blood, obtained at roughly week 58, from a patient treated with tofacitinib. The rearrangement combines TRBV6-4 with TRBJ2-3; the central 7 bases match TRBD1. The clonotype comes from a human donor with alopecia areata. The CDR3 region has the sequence CASSGQGSDTQYF. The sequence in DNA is TGTGCCAGCAGTGGACAGGGATCCGATACGCAGTATTTT.